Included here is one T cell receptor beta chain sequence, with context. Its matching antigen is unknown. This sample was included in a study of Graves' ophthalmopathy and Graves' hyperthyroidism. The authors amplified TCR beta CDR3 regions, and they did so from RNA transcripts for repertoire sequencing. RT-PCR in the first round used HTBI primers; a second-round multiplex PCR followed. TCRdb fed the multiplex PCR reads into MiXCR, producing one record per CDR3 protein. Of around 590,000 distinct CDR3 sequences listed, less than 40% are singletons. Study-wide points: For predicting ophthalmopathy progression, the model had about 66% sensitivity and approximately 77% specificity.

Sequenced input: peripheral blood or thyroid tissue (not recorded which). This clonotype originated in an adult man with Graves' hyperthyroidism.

CDR3 in amino acids: CASSRAENTGELFF. The CDR3 DNA sequence: TGTGCCAGCTCTCGGGCAGAGAACACCGGGGAGCTGTTTTTT. The chain joins TRBV18 to TRBJ2-2; no firm D call. CDR3 length: 14 residues. The germline V and J ends were trimmed by 6 bases and 1 base, with 9 bases remaining between them. Germline V gene sequence: CDR1 KGHSH, CDR2 LQKENI.